Listed below are T cell receptor beta chains from one sample, sequenced in a study of T-cell reconstitution after alpha-beta-depleted transplantation in children. TCRdb re-called the PCR reads through MiXCR, storing one row per CDR3 protein. The repertoire holds 550,000 to 600,000 distinct CDR3 sequences, 23% seen once, with roughly 15% in the top ten. The sample here was PBMCs, mostly from graft donor cells, taken 360 days after TCRalphabeta/CD19-depleted stem cell transplant. The receptors were sampled from a boy less than two years old who had a stem cell transplant for acute myeloid leukemia, so the T cells may come from the graft donor. CDR3s include the opening cysteine and the closing phenylalanine or tryptophan. Each record gives: V gene, D gene, clone size, J gene, CDR3 DNA, CDR3 protein. D genes are given only for firm matches. The listing skips clone size in some rows; elsewhere it reads once, few, many or a size class.

TRBV18	-	-	TRBJ2-1	TGTGCCAGCTCACCACCCGGGGTTAGGTACAATGAGCAGTTCTTC	CASSPPGVRYNEQFF
TRBV25-1	TRBD1	many	TRBJ2-1	TGTGCCAGCAGTGAACCCCTCGGGCAGGGGGCGAATGAGCAGTTCTTC	CASSEPLGQGANEQFF
TRBV10-3	-	many	TRBJ2-7	TGTGCCATCAGTGAAGTGGGGAACGAGCAGTACTTC	CAISEVGNEQYF
TRBV29-1	-	many	TRBJ2-2	TGCAGCTGGGGGACTTCCAGAAGGCCCGGGGAGCTGTTTTTT	CSWGTSRRPGELFF
TRBV20-1	-	many	TRBJ2-1	TGCAGTGCTAGGATGGAAAATGAGCAGTTCTTC	CSARMENEQFF
TRBV6-2/TRBV6-3	-	-	TRBJ2-5	TGTGCCAGCAGTTCACTGGTTTGGGGGGAAGAAGAGACCCAGTACTTC	CASSSLVWGEEETQYF
TRBV9	TRBD2	-	TRBJ2-3	TGTGCCAGCAGCGTCTACTCCAACGGCGGGGGGGCCGTGAATACGCAGTATTTT	CASSVYSNGGGAVNTQYF
TRBV12-3/TRBV12-4	TRBD1	-	TRBJ1-1	TGTGCCAGCAGCCCATCCCGGACAGGTATTCGGACGAACACTGAAGCTTTCTTT	CASSPSRTGIRTNTEAFF
TRBV7-9	TRBD2	-	TRBJ2-7	TGTGCCAGCAGCTCGACTAGCGGGGGGCGCACCTACGAGCAGTACTTC	CASSSTSGGRTYEQYF
TRBV20-1	TRBD2	few	TRBJ2-3	TGCAGTGCTACCCTTCGGGGGGGGTTGGATACGCAGTATTTT	CSATLRGGLDTQYF
TRBV29-1	TRBD1	few	TRBJ1-1	TGCAGCGTTCGACAGGGGGCTGAAGCTTTCTTT	CSVRQGAEAFF
TRBV29-1	-	few	TRBJ1-2	TGCAGCGGTTTCAGGGAGCCCTATGGCTACACCTTC	CSGFREPYGYTF
TRBV20-1	-	few	TRBJ1-2	TGCAGTGCTAGAGATGGGGGGGTCTATGGCTACACCTTC	CSARDGGVYGYTF
TRBV6-5	-	-	TRBJ2-1	TGTGCCAGCAGTTCCAATCCTTGGGCTGAGAGCTCCTACAATGAGCAGTTCTTC	CASSSNPWAESSYNEQFF
TRBV7-2	-	few	TRBJ1-5	TGTGCCAGCAGCCCGATGGCCCTCGGGAATCAGCCCCAGCATTTT	CASSPMALGNQPQHF
TRBV5-1	TRBD2	few	TRBJ2-1	TGCGCCAGCAGCCTAAGCGGGGGTGACAATGAGCAGTTCTTC	CASSLSGGDNEQFF
TRBV4-3	TRBD2	-	TRBJ2-3	TGCGCCAGCAGCCAAGCACCCCGGGGGGGCCCCACAGATACGCAGTATTTT	CASSQAPRGGPTDTQYF
TRBV20-1	TRBD2	-	TRBJ2-1	TGCAGTGCCGTTAGCGGGGGGCAAGGTGGTGAGCAGTTCTTC	CSAVSGGQGGEQFF
TRBV12-3/TRBV12-4	TRBD2	many	TRBJ2-1	TGTGCCAGCAGTTTCCCAGCGGGGGTTAATGAGCAGTTCTTC	CASSFPAGVNEQFF
TRBV25-1	TRBD1	-	TRBJ2-7	TGTGCCAGCAGCGTTATGACAGGGTACTACGAGCAGTACTTC	CASSVMTGYYEQYF
TRBV20-1	TRBD2	-	TRBJ2-1	TGCAGTGCTATCCAGCGGGGCCCCCCCTACAATGAGCAGTTCTTC	CSAIQRGPPYNEQFF
TRBV5-1	-	-	TRBJ1-2	TGCGCCAGCAGCCCCGGGACCGATCTATTTGGCTACACCTTC	CASSPGTDLFGYTF
TRBV5-1	-	few	TRBJ2-3	TGCGCCAGCAGCTTGGCAGTCGGGGAAGCAGATACGCAGTATTTT	CASSLAVGEADTQYF
TRBV20-1	-	many	TRBJ2-5	TGCAGTGCTAGCGGGTACCAAGAGACCCAGTACTTC	CSASGYQETQYF
TRBV12-3/TRBV12-4	TRBD1	few	TRBJ1-5	TGTGCCAGCAGCAACAGGGGGTCCGATAGCAATCAGCCCCAGCATTTT	CASSNRGSDSNQPQHF
TRBV20-1	-	many	TRBJ2-1	TGCAGTGCTAGAGAAGGCCAGCATGAGCAGTTCTTC	CSAREGQHEQFF
TRBV29-1	-	-	TRBJ2-7	TGCAGCGGGGCGTGGAGCTCCTACGAGCAGTACTTC	CSGAWSSYEQYF
TRBV5-1	-	many	TRBJ2-7	TGCGCCAGCAGCCAAAATTCACGCGTAAGGGGTCCCTCCTACGAGCAGTACTTC	CASSQNSRVRGPSYEQYF
TRBV20-1	-	many	TRBJ1-1	TGCAGTGCTAGATCGTCGGTCTCGCAAAGGGGCACTGAAGCTTTCTTT	CSARSSVSQRGTEAFF
TRBV19	-	many	TRBJ1-1	TGTGCCAGCCGGGACACACCGAACACTGAAGCTTTCTTT	CASRDTPNTEAFF
TRBV6-4	-	few	TRBJ2-2	TGTGCCAGCATAGACTACGACAGCATTGTTGGCAGGGATACGGGCACCGGGGAGCTGTTTTTT	CASIDYDSIVGRDTGTGELFF
TRBV18	TRBD2	-	TRBJ2-3	TGTGCCAGCTCACCGTCCAAAGCGGGGAACACAGATACGCAGTATTTT	CASSPSKAGNTDTQYF
TRBV6-6	TRBD1	many	TRBJ1-4	TGTGCCACCGGGACAGGGATCGGTGAAAAACTGTTTTTT	CATGTGIGEKLFF
TRBV5-4	TRBD1	-	TRBJ2-7	TGTGCCAGCAGCTTAGAGACAGGGAGTTACGAGCAGTACTTC	CASSLETGSYEQYF
TRBV7-2	-	few	TRBJ2-1	TGTGCCAGCAGCTTAAAAGCTTTAACCTACAATGAGCAGTTCTTC	CASSLKALTYNEQFF
TRBV6-5	-	-	TRBJ2-1	TGTGCCAGCAGTTACTCGGAGGCACGCGATGAGCAGTTCTTC	CASSYSEARDEQFF
TRBV4-2	-	-	TRBJ2-5	TGTGCCAGCAGCGACGTGTGGCAGCTTTACAAGGGGACCTTCCAAGAGACCCAGTACTTC	CASSDVWQLYKGTFQETQYF
TRBV7-3	TRBD1	-	TRBJ1-1	TGTGCCAGCAGCCCTCGGGACAGGTCTTTGAACACTGAAGCTTTCTTT	CASSPRDRSLNTEAFF
TRBV12-3/TRBV12-4	TRBD2	-	TRBJ2-3	TGTGCCAGCAGCAACAGCGGGGGAGGGTCGGATACGCAGTATTTT	CASSNSGGGSDTQYF
TRBV20-1	TRBD2	few	TRBJ2-5	TGCAGTTCCGGGGGGGCTATGTACCAAGAGACCCAGTACTTC	CSSGGAMYQETQYF
TRBV6-1	TRBD2	-	TRBJ2-5	TGTGCCAGCACCAGACTAGCGGGGGTTCAAGAGACCCAGTACTTC	CASTRLAGVQETQYF
TRBV20-1	TRBD2	few	TRBJ2-5	TGCAGTGCTCCCCGGTATGAGCGGGGGGACTCAGAGACCCAGTACTTC	CSAPRYERGDSETQYF
TRBV29-1	TRBD2	-	TRBJ2-1	TGCAGCGTTGAAAGGAGACTAGCGGGGGGGCCGCAGTTCTTC	CSVERRLAGGPQFF
TRBV25-1	-	-	TRBJ2-3	TGTGCCAGCAGAAGGGGACAAGGTATAGATACGCAGTATTTT	CASRRGQGIDTQYF
TRBV7-2	-	-	TRBJ2-7	TGTGCCAGCAGCTTAGGAATCTTCGAGCAGTACTTC	CASSLGIFEQYF
TRBV12-3/TRBV12-4	-	-	TRBJ1-5	TGTGCCAGCAGTTCACAATACAGAAGCAATCAGCCCCAGCATTTT	CASSSQYRSNQPQHF
TRBV20-1	-	-	TRBJ2-2	TGCAGTGCTAGAGTCGGGGGCGCGACCGGGGAGCTGTTTTTT	CSARVGGATGELFF
TRBV5-1	-	-	TRBJ2-7	TGCGCCAGCTCTTACCTCCTAGGACCGGAGTCCTACGAGCAGTACTTC	CASSYLLGPESYEQYF
TRBV10-3	-	-	TRBJ1-2	TGTGCCATCAGTGTTCAAGGACGCGGTGGCTACACCTTC	CAISVQGRGGYTF
TRBV5-1	-	-	TRBJ1-4	TGCGCCAGCAGCTTTCGGGACATGGCGAATGAAAAACTGTTTTTT	CASSFRDMANEKLFF
TRBV6-5	-	many	TRBJ2-5	TGTGCCAGCAGTTACTCGAAGGCCCAGGGGACCCAGTACTTC	CASSYSKAQGTQYF
TRBV20-1	TRBD1	-	TRBJ1-6	TGCAGTGCTAGAAACAGGGGAGGGGATTCACCCCTCCACTTT	CSARNRGGDSPLHF
TRBV29-1	-	many	TRBJ2-7	TGCAGCGTTGTATCCGATTCCTACGAGCAGTACTTC	CSVVSDSYEQYF
TRBV7-2	-	-	TRBJ1-1	TGTGCCAGCAGCTTAGCCATGTCCAGGGTTAGTGAAGCTTTCTTT	CASSLAMSRVSEAFF
TRBV29-1	-	many	TRBJ2-7	TGCAGCGTTGAAAACCCGCAGGAGGGGTACGAGCAGTACTTC	CSVENPQEGYEQYF
TRBV12-3/TRBV12-4	-	many	TRBJ2-3	TGTGCCAGCAGTTCAAAAGGGCCCGTGGGCACAGATACGCAGTATTTT	CASSSKGPVGTDTQYF
TRBV6-5	-	many	TRBJ2-1	TGTGCCAGCAGTTTCAAGGTGACGGTCAATGAGCAGTTCTTC	CASSFKVTVNEQFF